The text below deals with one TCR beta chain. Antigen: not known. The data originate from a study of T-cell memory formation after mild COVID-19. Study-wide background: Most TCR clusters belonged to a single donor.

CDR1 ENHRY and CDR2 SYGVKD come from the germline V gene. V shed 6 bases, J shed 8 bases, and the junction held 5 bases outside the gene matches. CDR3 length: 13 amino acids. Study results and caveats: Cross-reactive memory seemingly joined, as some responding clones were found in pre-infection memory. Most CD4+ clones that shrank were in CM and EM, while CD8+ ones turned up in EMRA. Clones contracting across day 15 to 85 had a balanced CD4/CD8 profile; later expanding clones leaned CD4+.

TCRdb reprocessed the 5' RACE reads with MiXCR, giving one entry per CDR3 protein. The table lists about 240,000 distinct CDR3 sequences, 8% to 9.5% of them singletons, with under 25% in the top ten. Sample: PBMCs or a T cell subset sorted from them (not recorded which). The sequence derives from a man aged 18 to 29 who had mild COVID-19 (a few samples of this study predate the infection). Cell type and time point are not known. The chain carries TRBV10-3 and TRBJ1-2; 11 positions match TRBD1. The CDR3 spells CAISGQGAEGYTF. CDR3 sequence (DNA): TGTGCCATCAGCGGACAGGGGGCGGAGGGCTACACCTTC.